Listed below are T cell receptor beta chains from one sample, sequenced in a study of T cells in Graves' hyperthyroidism and ophthalmopathy. Each CDR3 protein is one row after TCRdb ran MiXCR on the multiplex PCR reads. The profile shows approximately 260,000 distinct CDR3 sequences, approximately 16% of them singletons. Sequencing was carried out using blood. The receptors were sampled from a woman aged 45-65 years with Graves' hyperthyroidism that later progressed to Graves' ophthalmopathy. The CDR3 runs from the conserved cysteine through the conserved F or W. A D gene is named only where the DNA matches it firmly. Clone size is not always given. Where it is, it says once, few, many or a class for expanded clones.

V gene	J gene	clone size	D gene	CDR3 protein	CDR3 DNA
TRBV2	TRBJ2-7	many	TRBD1	CASRLDRGDYEQYF	TGTGCCAGCAGATTGGACAGGGGGGACTACGAGCAGTACTTC
TRBV9	TRBJ1-1	few	.	CASSSTGPAFF	TGTGCCAGCAGCTCAACGGGGCCAGCTTTCTTT
TRBV19	TRBJ2-3	few	.	CASRIAGTDTQYF	TGTGCCAGTAGAATCGCGGGCACAGATACGCAGTATTTT
TRBV12-3/TRBV12-4	TRBJ2-1	many	TRBD1	CASRQGGRHEQFF	TGTGCCAGCAGGCAAGGGGGCCGGCATGAGCAGTTCTTC
TRBV10-2	TRBJ2-1	few	TRBD2	CASSGDTGTSFYNEQFF	TGCGCCAGCAGCGGGGACACCGGGACTAGTTTCTACAATGAGCAGTTCTTC
TRBV7-3	TRBJ2-3	.	TRBD1	CASSKTVSGTGADTQYF	TGTGCCAGCAGCAAAACCGTGTCCGGGACAGGGGCAGATACGCAGTATTTT
TRBV30	TRBJ2-3	many	TRBD2	CAWGAASGMSTDTQYF	TGTGCCTGGGGGGCCGCTAGCGGGATGAGCACAGATACGCAGTATTTT
TRBV7-9	TRBJ2-5	many	TRBD2	CASSLLAGGMKTQYF	TGTGCCAGCAGCTTACTAGCGGGAGGGATGAAGACCCAGTACTTC
TRBV27	TRBJ2-7	many	.	CASSLFGTNPTYEQYF	TGTGCCAGCAGTTTATTTGGGACCAACCCGACCTACGAGCAGTACTTC
TRBV2	TRBJ1-1	many	.	CASRQGYSTEAFF	TGTGCCAGCAGGCAGGGTTACAGCACTGAAGCTTTCTTT
TRBV3-1	TRBJ1-1	many	.	CASSQGFFQLRPNTEAFF	TGTGCCAGCAGCCAAGGTTTCTTTCAGTTAAGACCGAACACTGAAGCTTTCTTT
TRBV27	TRBJ1-2	many	.	CASSFAANSGYTF	TGTGCCAGCAGTTTCGCCGCGAACAGTGGCTACACCTTC
TRBV30	TRBJ1-3	few	.	CAWGAHMRDTIYF	TGTGCCTGGGGGGCCCATATGAGGGACACCATATATTTT